Following are 27 T cell receptor beta chains from one sample sequenced in a study of blood T cell repertoires in COVID-19. Assay: immunoSEQ multiplex PCR; the TCRdb copy retains only in-frame clones and omits some. The sample carries hundreds of thousands of clones, 70% to 90% recorded once. The sequenced sample consisted of peripheral blood. The receptors shown here come from a woman aged 18 to 35 who had recovered from COVID-19.

V gene TRBV10-3 combines with J gene TRBJ1-1; 7 nucleotides align to TRBD1. Looked up from germline, CDR1 is ENHRY and CDR2 is SYGVKD. J lost 1 base, V lost 7 bases, and 9 bases had no gene match. The CDR3 length is 15 residues. The chain's CDR3 is CAIKGYRGSNTEAFF. The CDR3 nucleotides read TGTGCCATCAAGGGATACAGGGGATCGAACACTGAAGCTTTCTTT.

The V gene is TRBV15, the J gene TRBJ1-5; 8 bases map to TRBD1. This CDR3 has 21 amino acids. CDR1 and CDR2 from the germline V gene are LNHNV and YYDKDF (reference sequence). V lost 0 bases, J lost 1 base, and 17 bases stayed unmatched. CDR3 loop: CATSRDPQGRGLEMSNQPQHF. CDR3 DNA: TGTGCCACCAGCAGAGATCCCCAGGGCAGGGGGCTAGAGATGAGCAATCAGCCCCAGCATTTT.

The chain carries TRBV12-3 or TRBV12-4 and TRBJ1-2; 8 bases line up with TRBD1. The CDR3 sequence is 13 residues long. V lost 10 bases to trimming and J lost 4 bases; unmatched junction nucleotides: 8. CDR3 protein: CATTPGGGYGYTF. DNA of the CDR3: TGTGCCACCACTCCAGGGGGCGGCTATGGCTACACCTTC.

The chain links TRBV29-1 to TRBJ2-5; the D gene is possibly TRBD1 (5 bases). The germline V gene has CDR1 SQVTM and CDR2 ANQGSEA. The CDR3 extends over 11 amino acids. Deletions cut 4 bases from V and 2 bases from J, with 5 bases between. The chain's CDR3 is CSVGQQETQYF. In DNA form, the CDR3 reads TGCAGCGTTGGACAGCAAGAGACCCAGTACTTC.

J is TRBJ2-1 and V is TRBV4-3, with D hard to call. The CDR3 is 16 amino acids. Deletions cut 0 bases from V and 1 base from J, with 10 bases between. The germline gives CDR1 LGHNA, CDR2 YSLEER. CDR3 DNA sequence: TGCGCCAGCAGCCAAGATTGGCAGGCGTCCTACAATGAGCAGTTCTTC. Translated: CASSQDWQASYNEQFF.

V gene TRBV5-1 combines with J gene TRBJ2-1; the D is unclear. Trimming stripped 0 bases from V and 7 bases from J, with 5 bases between. Germline V gives CDR1 SGHRS, CDR2 YFSETQ. The CDR3 runs to 12 residues. CDR3 nucleotides: TGCGCCAGCAGCTTGGTGCAGAATGAGCAGTTCTTC. Protein sequence: CASSLVQNEQFF.

The rearrangement links TRBV5-1 to TRBJ1-2, with 9 bases identical to TRBD1. Germline V gene sequence: CDR1 SGHRS, CDR2 YFSETQ. Trimming removed 4 bases from V and 4 bases from J; junction bases left unmatched: 8. The CDR3 consists of 15 residues. CDR3: CASSTSGTGTYGYTF. The CDR3 DNA reads as TGCGCCAGCAGCACCTCCGGGACAGGGACCTATGGCTACACCTTC.

This rearrangement joins TRBV5-6 to TRBJ2-7; TRBD2 aligns across 10 bases. V shed 4 bases, J shed 4 bases, and the junction held 11 bases outside the gene matches. Germline CDR1 and CDR2: SGHDT and YYEEEE. This CDR3 is 16 amino acids long. The CDR3 reads CASSAPSGSPLYEQYF. The CDR3 region has the DNA TGTGCCAGCAGCGCCCCTAGCGGGAGTCCTCTATACGAGCAGTACTTC.

The chain links TRBV18 to TRBJ1-1, with TRBD1 matching over 7 bases. The germline gives CDR1 KGHSH, CDR2 LQKENI. CDR3 size: 15 residues. V trimming: 4 bases; J trimming: 4 bases; junction bases outside the gene matches: 9. The CDR3 loop is CASSLLGQWGTEAFF. The CDR3 bases are TGTGCCAGCTCACTCCTGGGACAGTGGGGCACTGAAGCTTTCTTT.

The chain carries TRBV5-1 and TRBJ1-4, with D perhaps TRBD1 (5 bases). Per germline, CDR1 SGHRS and CDR2 YFSETQ. The CDR3 runs to 15 residues. Deletions cut 2 bases from V and 5 bases from J, with 13 bases between. CDR3 nucleotides: TGCGCCAGCAGCTTAGGCCAGGGCCAAAATGAAAAACTGTTTTTT. It yields the protein CASSLGQGQNEKLFF.

The J gene is TRBJ2-7, the V gene TRBV11-2; weak D call: TRBD1 (6 bases). The CDR3 runs 15 residues. Trimming pared 0 bases from V and 1 base from J, leaving 10 bases between. Per germline, CDR1 SGHAT and CDR2 FQNNGV. The chain's CDR3 is CASSLEGGQSYEQYF. CDR3 DNA sequence: TGTGCCAGCAGCTTAGAAGGTGGACAGTCCTACGAGCAGTACTTC.

V usage is TRBV6-5 and J usage is TRBJ2-7; TRBD1 matches 7 bases. The germline V gene has CDR1 MNHEY and CDR2 SVGAGI. After removal of 8 bases from V and 2 bases from J, the junction contained 9 bases not matched to a gene. The CDR3 has 14 residues. CDR3 amino acids: CASGPRQGTYEQYF. In DNA form, the CDR3 reads TGTGCCAGCGGACCAAGACAGGGAACCTACGAGCAGTACTTC.

This rearrangement joins TRBV12-3 or TRBV12-4 to TRBJ1-4; a possible D gene is TRBD1 (5 bases). Deletions cut 1 base from V and 10 bases from J, with 10 bases between. The CDR3 has 13 residues. The CDR3 coding sequence is TGTGCCAGCAGTTTAGGGCAGGGAGGAAAACTGTTTTTT. Translating gives CASSLGQGGKLFF.

The chain recombines TRBV13 with TRBJ2-7, with 10 bases aligning to TRBD2. V shed 5 bases, J shed 7 bases, and the junction held 5 bases outside the gene matches. The germline CDR1 and CDR2 sequences are PRHDT and FYEKMQ (reference sequence). The CDR3 consists of 13 residues. The CDR3 region is CASSMGLAWEQYF. The CDR3 nucleotides are TGTGCCAGCAGCATGGGACTAGCGTGGGAGCAGTACTTC. The variable domain in full, with the rest retrieved from reference TRBV13 and TRBJ2-7, is AAGVIQSPRHLIKEKRETATLKCYPIPRHDTVYWYQQGPGQDPQFLISFYEKMQSDKGSIPDRFSAQQFSDYHSELNMSSLELGDSALYFCASSMGLAWEQYFGPGTRLTVT.

The chain joins TRBV18 to TRBJ1-5; 7 positions agree with TRBD1. With 0 bases clipped from V and 6 bases from J, the junction kept 8 bases outside the gene matches. Germline-derived CDR1 and CDR2 are KGHSH and LQKENI. The CDR3 has 16 residues. The CDR3 loop reads CASSPPGSQGGQPQHF. The DNA of the CDR3 is TGTGCCAGCTCACCACCGGGATCGCAGGGGGGTCAGCCCCAGCATTTT. Variable domain in full (rest from reference TRBV18 and TRBJ1-5): NAGVMQNPRHLVRRRGQEARLRCSPMKGHSHVYWYRQLPEEGLKFMVYLQKENIIDESGMPKERFSAEFPKEGPSILRIQQVVRGDSAAYFCASSPPGSQGGQPQHFGDGTRLSIL.

With regard to this clone: Other nucleotide sequences in the sample specify the same CDR3. V gene TRBV9 combines with J gene TRBJ1-5; a possible D gene is TRBD1 (5 bases). Germline values: CDR1 SGDLS, CDR2 YYNGEE. The CDR3 loop spans 14 amino acids. V lost 2 bases and J 7 bases, leaving 13 bases between the germline ends. CDR3 loop: CASSVGGGGQPQHF. CDR3 coding DNA: TGTGCCAGCAGCGTTGGTGGGGGAGGGCAGCCCCAGCATTTT.

V and J are TRBV2 and TRBJ2-1; 12 bases fit TRBD2. J lost 2 bases, V lost 8 bases, and 10 bases had no gene match. Germline CDR1 and CDR2: SNHLY and FYNNEI. This CDR3 has 17 amino acids. CDR3 amino acids: CASDHALAGGPYNEQFF. In DNA form, the CDR3 reads TGTGCCAGCGATCATGCCCTAGCGGGAGGGCCCTACAATGAGCAGTTCTTC.

V usage is TRBV28 and J usage is TRBJ1-6; D is perhaps TRBD1 (6 bases). The V gene's germline CDR1 is MDHEN and CDR2 SYDVKM. The CDR3 sequence is 13 residues long. The germline V and J ends were trimmed by 9 bases and 8 bases, with 14 bases remaining between them. For the CDR3, the DNA is TGTGCCAGTTCGGACAGTAGAGATTCACCCCTCCACTTT. Encoded protein: CASSDSRDSPLHF.

V is TRBV9 and J is TRBJ2-1, with D possibly matching TRBD2 (5 bases). Trimming removed 3 bases from V and 4 bases from J, with 8 bases in between. The length of the CDR3 is 13 residues. Germline CDR1 and CDR2: SGDLS and YYNGEE. The DNA of the CDR3 is TGTGCCAGCAGCGAAAGCGGATACAATGAGCAGTTCTTC. Amino acids: CASSESGYNEQFF.

The chain has TRBV18 and TRBJ1-1, with D hard to call. Trimming took off 2 bases at V and 0 bases at J, with 10 bases between the two ends. This CDR3 spans 15 amino acids. Germline V gene data show CDR1 as KGHSH and CDR2 as LQKENI. The CDR3 sequence: CASSPVNLMNTEAFF. The CDR3 DNA reads as TGTGCCAGCTCACCAGTAAACCTAATGAACACTGAAGCTTTCTTT. The variable domain in full, completed from reference TRBV18 and TRBJ1-1, reads NAGVMQNPRHLVRRRGQEARLRCSPMKGHSHVYWYRQLPEEGLKFMVYLQKENIIDESGMPKERFSAEFPKEGPSILRIQQVVRGDSAAYFCASSPVNLMNTEAFFGQGTRLTVV.

The V gene is TRBV30, the J gene TRBJ1-2, with no clear D. CDR3 length equals 14 residues. Trimming removed 1 base from V and 4 bases from J, with 13 bases in between. CDR1 GTSNPN and CDR2 SVGIG come from the germline V gene (reference sequence). This CDR3 reads CAWSAPGRSYGYTF. The DNA of the CDR3 is TGTGCCTGGAGTGCCCCCGGTAGAAGCTATGGCTACACCTTC.

This clone was found a few times. The V and J genes are TRBV7-8 and TRBJ2-1; 9 nucleotides align to TRBD2. This CDR3 spans 16 amino acids. The V gene end was trimmed by 1 base and the J gene end by 4 bases; junction bases not matched to a gene: 5. Germline values: CDR1 SGHVS, CDR2 FQNEAQ. This CDR3 reads CASSLVASGAYNEQFF. The CDR3, as DNA: TGTGCCAGCAGCTTAGTGGCTAGCGGGGCTTACAATGAGCAGTTCTTC.

The chain has TRBV29-1 and TRBJ1-2; perhaps TRBD1 as D (5 bases). CDR1 and CDR2 (germline): SQVTM, ANQGSEA. The V gene lost 2 bases and the J gene lost 3 bases, with 22 bases spanning the gap. The length of the CDR3 is 17 residues. CDR3 sequence: CSVEPPTWVGLYYGYTF. DNA of the CDR3: TGCAGCGTTGAACCCCCAACCTGGGTGGGACTATACTATGGCTACACCTTC.

The rearrangement joins TRBV25-1 to TRBJ1-2; TRBD1 might be the D (6 bases). This CDR3 contains 15 residues. Germline V gene sequence: CDR1 MGHDK, CDR2 SYGVNS. V was shortened by 1 base and J by 0 bases, with 9 bases between the two germline ends. CDR3 region: CASSESPGANYGYTF. In DNA form, the CDR3 reads TGTGCCAGCAGTGAATCCCCAGGGGCTAACTATGGCTACACCTTC.

This chain links TRBV7-8 with TRBJ2-2; 7 bases are a match to TRBD1. The CDR3 is 15 residues long. The germline CDR1 and CDR2 sequences are SGHVS and FQNEAQ. Trimming cost V 5 bases and J 3 bases; bases outside gene matches: 6. In DNA form, the CDR3 reads TGTGCCAGCAGCCGAGACAGGGTCGACACCGGGGAGCTGTTTTTT. This translates into CASSRDRVDTGELFF.

This clone has a handful of counts. The V and J genes are TRBV30 and TRBJ1-2; TRBD1 is a possible D gene (6 bases). This CDR3 is built from 14 residues. V was clipped by 1 base and J by 1 base, with 10 bases between them. Germline values: CDR1 GTSNPN, CDR2 SVGIG (reference sequence). The chain's CDR3 is CAWSEQGGNYGYTF. CDR3 nucleotide sequence: TGTGCCTGGAGTGAACAGGGTGGTAACTATGGCTACACCTTC.

V is TRBV4-1 and J is TRBJ2-5; the match to TRBD2 covers 7 bases. The V and J ends lost 4 bases and 2 bases, in that order; junction bases with no gene match: 13. Germline assignment: CDR1 MGHRA and CDR2 YSYEKL. The CDR3 loop spans 17 amino acids. The CDR3 reads CASSPTVSGSSQETQYF. The CDR3 nucleotides read TGCGCCAGCAGCCCTACAGTTAGCGGGTCATCACAAGAGACCCAGTACTTC.